A single sample gave rise to the 13 T cell receptor beta chains below, sequenced in a study of blood T cell repertoires in COVID-19. Repertoires were generated with immunoSEQ multiplex PCR, while TCRdb's copy carries only in-frame clones and drops some. The sample has 200,000 to 250,000 clones; 82% are singletons. Input material: PBMCs or T cells enriched from blood (not recorded which). These receptor sequences come from a woman aged 55-69 years who had recovered from COVID-19.

This clone came up a few times. This chain connects TRBV3-1 (or the pseudogene TRBV3-2) to TRBJ2-7, with D hard to call. Trimming took 3 bases from V and 1 from J, leaving 7 bases between them. CDR3 length: 13 amino acids. The V gene's germline CDR1 is LGHDT and CDR2 YNNKEL (reference sequence). The CDR3 here is CASSHLRSYEQYF. CDR3 nucleotide sequence: TGTGCCAGCAGCCACCTGAGGTCCTACGAGCAGTACTTC.

The chain joins TRBV7-9 to TRBJ2-7; TRBD2 might be the D (5 bases). The CDR3 contains 14 residues. V lost 5 bases to trimming and J lost 12 bases, with 23 bases between them. CDR1 is SEHNR, CDR2 FQNEAQ, per germline (reference sequence). The chain's CDR3 is CASSPPDILPAGYF. CDR3 coding DNA: TGTGCCAGCAGCCCTCCCGACATTCTCCCCGCGGGGTACTTC.

The gene calls are TRBV7-3 and TRBJ1-5; TRBD1 matches at 8 bases. After removal of 4 bases from V and 0 bases from J, the junction contained 5 bases not matched to a gene. CDR1 SGHTA and CDR2 FQGTGA come from the germline V gene. The CDR3 is 16 amino acids. Here the CDR3 reads CASSSRGPNSNQPQHF. The CDR3, as DNA: TGTGCCAGCAGCTCCAGGGGGCCTAATAGCAATCAGCCCCAGCATTTT.

This chain joins TRBV3-1 (or the pseudogene TRBV3-2) and TRBJ1-1; 7 nucleotides agree with TRBD1. This CDR3 spans 16 amino acids. V was clipped by 3 bases and J by 0 bases; unmatched bases: 7. The germline V gene encodes CDR1 LGHDT and CDR2 YNNKEL (reference sequence). CDR3 region: CASSQILTGLNTEAFF. The CDR3 nucleotides read TGTGCCAGCAGCCAGATTTTGACAGGGTTGAACACTGAAGCTTTCTTT.

This clone was counted a single time. The chain links TRBV11-2 to TRBJ1-2; 10 bases agree with TRBD1. Germline CDR1 and CDR2: SGHAT and FQNNGV. After removal of 8 bases from V and 2 bases from J, the junction contained 14 bases not matched to a gene. The CDR3 consists of 17 residues. The CDR3 sequence: CASATQLGTGENYGYTF. The CDR3 DNA sequence: TGTGCCAGCGCTACCCAACTCGGGACAGGGGAAAACTATGGCTACACCTTC.

The chain joins TRBV25-1 to TRBJ1-2, with D possibly being TRBD1 (6 bases). This CDR3 has 14 residues. Trimming took 4 bases from V and 6 from J, leaving 15 bases between them. Germline V CDR1 and CDR2: MGHDK, SYGVNS. The CDR3 region is CASSVTGFLDGYTF. The CDR3 DNA reads TGTGCCAGCAGTGTAACAGGGTTTTTGGATGGCTACACCTTC.

V and J are TRBV19 and TRBJ2-6; D remains ambiguous. The CDR3 totals 13 residues. The germline gives CDR1 LNHDA, CDR2 SQIVND (reference sequence). The V and J ends lost 7 bases and 0 bases respectively, with 4 bases between them. The CDR3 DNA follows: TGTGCCAGTACCCTCTCTGGGGCCAACGTCCTGACTTTC. It translates to CASTLSGANVLTF.

The rearrangement links TRBV12-3 or TRBV12-4 to TRBJ1-2; 7 nucleotides agree with TRBD1. The CDR3 contains 13 residues. J was trimmed by 2 bases and V by 5 bases; bases with no gene match: 2. Written as DNA, the CDR3 is TGTGCCAGCAGTGGACAGGTGAACTATGGCTACACCTTC. It yields the protein CASSGQVNYGYTF.

The gene calls are TRBV4-3 and TRBJ1-4; 7 positions match TRBD1. The CDR3 is 14 amino acids. CDR1 and CDR2 from the germline V gene are LGHNA and YSLEER. The J segment lost 10 bases and the V segment lost 0 bases, leaving 5 bases of the junction unmatched. The CDR3 DNA follows: TGCGCCAGCAGCCAAGATAGGACAGGCAGAAAACTGTTTTTT. Its protein is CASSQDRTGRKLFF.

J is TRBJ2-3 and V is TRBV21-1; no check of the table's D call, TRBD1, against the DNA was made. TRBV21-1 is listed as a pseudogene. The length of the CDR3 is 15 residues. In nucleotides, the CDR3 is TGTGCCAGCAGCAAAGCGGGGGCAGGGACAGATACGCAGTATTTT. Its translation is CASSKAGAGTDTQYF.

This clone was counted only a few times. The CDR3 sequence is CATSRDVESDTQYF. The CDR3, as DNA: TGTGCCACCAGCAGAGATGTGGAGTCAGATACGCAGTATTTT. The chain uses TRBV15 and TRBJ2-3; no clear D. Trimming took off 0 bases at V and 4 bases at J, with 8 bases between the two ends. The CDR3 sequence is 14 residues long. Germline V gene sequence: CDR1 LNHNV, CDR2 YYDKDF (reference sequence). Based on the CDR3 plus reference TRBV15 and TRBJ2-3, the full variable domain is DAMVIQNPRYQVTQFGKPVTLSCSQTLNHNVMYWYQQKSSQAPKLLFHYYDKDFNNEADTPDNFQSRRPNTSFCFLDIRSPGLGDTAMYLCATSRDVESDTQYFGPGTRLTVL.

This chain uses TRBV19 with TRBJ2-3; 8 bases fit TRBD2. Germline V gene data show CDR1 as LNHDA and CDR2 as SQIVND (reference sequence). V gave up 3 bases and J gave up 8 bases; unmatched junction bases: 4. The CDR3 consists of 13 residues. The DNA for the CDR3 is TGTGCCAGTAGTATCCGCCGGGAGGGTACGCAGTATTTT. Protein product: CASSIRREGTQYF.

The chain carries TRBV18 and TRBJ1-3; tentatively, D is TRBD1 (6 bases). Germline V CDR1 and CDR2: KGHSH, LQKENI. The CDR3 is 17 residues long. Trimming removed 3 bases from V and 4 bases from J, with 19 bases in between. For the CDR3, the DNA is TGTGCCAGCTCACCCCAGGGAAGGGGGGGCTCCGGAAACACCATATATTTT. It is translated as CASSPQGRGGSGNTIYF. Together with reference TRBV18 and TRBJ1-3, the CDR3 gives the full variable domain: NAGVMQNPRHLVRRRGQEARLRCSPMKGHSHVYWYRQLPEEGLKFMVYLQKENIIDESGMPKERFSAEFPKEGPSILRIQQVVRGDSAAYFCASSPQGRGGSGNTIYFGEGSWLTVV.